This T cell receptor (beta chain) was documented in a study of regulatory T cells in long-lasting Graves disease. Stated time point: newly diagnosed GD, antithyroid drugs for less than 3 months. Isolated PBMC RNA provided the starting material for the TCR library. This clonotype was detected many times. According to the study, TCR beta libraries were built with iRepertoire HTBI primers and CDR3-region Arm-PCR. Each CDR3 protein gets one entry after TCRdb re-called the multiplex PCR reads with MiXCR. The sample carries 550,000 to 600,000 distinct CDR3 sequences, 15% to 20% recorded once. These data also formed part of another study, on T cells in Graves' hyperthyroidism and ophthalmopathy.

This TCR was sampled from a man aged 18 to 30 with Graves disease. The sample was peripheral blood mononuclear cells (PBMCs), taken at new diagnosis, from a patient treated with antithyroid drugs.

The CDR3 here is CASSFPGQGETQYF. CDR3 bases: TGTGCCAGCAGCTTCCCGGGACAGGGGGAGACCCAGTACTTC. The chain recombines TRBV7-9 with TRBJ2-5, with TRBD1 matching over 10 bases. The germline V gene encodes CDR1 SEHNR and CDR2 FQNEAQ (reference sequence). This CDR3 spans 14 amino acids. V lost 3 bases to trimming and J lost 5 bases; unmatched junction nucleotides: 3. The full variable domain, with the rest looked up from reference TRBV7-9 and TRBJ2-5, is DTGVSQNPRHKITKRGQNVTFRCDPISEHNRLYWYRQTLGQGPEFLTYFQNEAQLEKSRLLSDRFSAERPKGSFSTLEIQRTEQGDSAMYLCASSFPGQGETQYFGPGTRLLVL.